This TCR beta chain was observed in a study of shared clonotypes between healthy human individuals. Whole-study findings and limits: Apart from blood, nothing was sampled; tissue repertoires likely differ.

The naive CD8 population came from CD45RO-negative cells selected for CCR7, without terminally differentiated effector memory CD45RA+ cells. None of the donors, who were healthy HIV-negative adults, had recently had acute infections or vaccinations. Nashville, Tennessee was home to all donors, who were Caucasian adults. The V gene lost 6 bases and the J gene lost 4 bases, with 16 bases spanning the gap. CDR3 length equals 14 residues. Germline loops: CDR1 MNHEY, CDR2 SMNVEV (reference sequence). This clone was seen only once. The antigen is unknown. For sorted subsets, roughly 200 ng DNA per replicate equaled 33,000 or so T cell genomes. Sequenced by immunoSEQ multiplex PCR; TCRdb stores in-frame clones only, minus some. Of about 2 million clones listed, about 95% are singletons.

The genes are TRBV27 and TRBJ2-7; TRBD2 is a possible D gene (5 bases). The receptor comes from a man aged 18 to 30 in good health. The sequenced material came from naive CD8+ T cells sorted from blood. CDR3 sequence: CASRALSAGYEQYF. CDR3 DNA sequence: TGTGCCAGCAGGGCCCTTAGCGCCGGGTACGAGCAGTACTTC.